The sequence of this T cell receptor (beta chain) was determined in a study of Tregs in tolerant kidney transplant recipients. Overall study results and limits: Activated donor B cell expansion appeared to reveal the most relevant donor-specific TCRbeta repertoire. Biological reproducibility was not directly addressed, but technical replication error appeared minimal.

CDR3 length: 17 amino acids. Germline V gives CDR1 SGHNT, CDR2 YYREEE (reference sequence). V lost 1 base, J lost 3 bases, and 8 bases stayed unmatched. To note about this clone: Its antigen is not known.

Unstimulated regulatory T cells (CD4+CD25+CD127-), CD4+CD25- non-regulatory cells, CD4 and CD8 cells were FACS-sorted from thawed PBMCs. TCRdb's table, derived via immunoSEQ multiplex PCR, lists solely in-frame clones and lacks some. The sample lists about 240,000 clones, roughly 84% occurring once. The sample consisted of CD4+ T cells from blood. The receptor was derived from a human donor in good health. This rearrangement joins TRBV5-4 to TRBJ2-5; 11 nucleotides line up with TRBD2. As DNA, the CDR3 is TGTGCCAGCAGCTTGTCGTCGTTAGCGGGAGGGGAAGAGACCCAGTACTTC. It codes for CASSLSSLAGGEETQYF.